One and the same sample provided the 18 T cell receptor beta chains below, sequenced in a study of blood T cell repertoires in COVID-19. Profiling relied on immunoSEQ multiplex PCR, and the TCRdb table lists in-frame clones only, not all of them. The table shows 110,000 to 150,000 clones, with 88% occurring only once. The sequencing input was peripheral blood. The receptors originated from a man aged 50 or older with active or convalescent COVID-19.

The gene calls are TRBV9 and TRBJ1-1; 10 nucleotides line up with TRBD1. V gave up 0 bases and J gave up 5 bases; unmatched junction bases: 7. This CDR3 comprises 16 residues. From germline, CDR1 is SGDLS and CDR2 YYNGEE. The CDR3 sequence: CASSVGQGAGDTEAFF. The CDR3 DNA sequence: TGTGCCAGCAGCGTAGGACAGGGGGCGGGGGATACTGAAGCTTTCTTT. Using reference TRBV9 and TRBJ1-1 for the parts outside the CDR3, the full variable domain is DSGVTQTPKHLITATGQRVTLRCSPRSGDLSVYWYQQSLDQGLQFLIQYYNGEERAKGNILERFSAQQFPDLHSELNLSSLELGDSALYFCASSVGQGAGDTEAFFGQGTRLTVV.

This chain connects TRBV19 to TRBJ1-2; 8 nucleotides align to TRBD1. CDR3 size: 15 residues. V trimming: 5 bases; J trimming: 2 bases; junction bases outside the gene matches: 7. Germline V lookup: CDR1 LNHDA, CDR2 SQIVND (reference sequence). CDR3: CASSGGQGNNYGYTF. CDR3 in DNA: TGTGCCAGTAGTGGCGGACAGGGCAACAACTATGGCTACACCTTC.

V gene TRBV5-1 combines with J gene TRBJ1-5; D may be TRBD1 (5 bases). The CDR3 runs 15 residues. The V end was cut by 0 bases, the J end by 0 bases, with 7 bases between. From germline, CDR1 is SGHRS and CDR2 YFSETQ. The DNA of the CDR3 is TGCGCCAGCAGCTTGGAGGGGTATAGCAATCAGCCCCAGCATTTT. Translation gives CASSLEGYSNQPQHF.

V usage is TRBV6-2 or TRBV6-3 and J usage is TRBJ2-1; TRBD1 matches 10 bases. The length of the CDR3 is 13 residues. From germline, CDR1 is MNHEY and CDR2 SVGEGT. Germline trimming cut 6 bases from V and 6 bases from J; bases unmatched to any gene: 2. The CDR3 DNA sequence: TGTGCCAGCAGCTGGACAGGGGGCAATGAGCAGTTCTTC. Amino acids: CASSWTGGNEQFF.

The chain is built from TRBV27 and TRBJ1-2; 11 nucleotides agree with TRBD1. The J segment lost 4 bases and the V segment lost 2 bases, leaving 6 bases of the junction unmatched. The germline CDR1 and CDR2 sequences are MNHEY and SMNVEV (reference sequence). The CDR3 consists of 16 residues. Here the CDR3 DNA reads TGTGCCAGCAGTTTAGGTGGACAGGGGGCCGGCTATGGCTACACCTTC. This codes for CASSLGGQGAGYGYTF.

The chain carries TRBV21-1 and TRBJ2-7; the DNA was not used to check the table's D call, TRBD1. TRBV21-1 is a listed pseudogene. CDR3 length: 13 amino acids. CDR3 DNA: TGTGCCAGCAGCAAGAGGCAGGGTGGCGAGCAGTACTTC. Translation: CASSKRQGGEQYF.

This chain connects TRBV29-1 to TRBJ2-5; 15 bases fit TRBD2. This CDR3 has 15 amino acids. V was clipped by 7 bases and J by 3 bases; unmatched bases: 6. Germline loops: CDR1 SQVTM, CDR2 ANQGSEA. CDR3 loop: CSGWTSGRAEETQYF. The CDR3 region has the DNA TGCAGCGGTTGGACTAGCGGGAGGGCCGAAGAGACCCAGTACTTC.

The rearrangement uses TRBV9 and TRBJ1-6; the D gene is possibly TRBD1 (5 bases). V was pared by 4 bases and J by 7 bases, with 12 bases between. Per the germline V gene, CDR1 is SGDLS and CDR2 is YYNGEE. CDR3 length: 14 amino acids. CDR3 in amino acids: CASSSWGGNSPLHF. CDR3 coding DNA: TGTGCCAGCAGCTCCTGGGGGGGAAATTCACCCCTCCACTTT.

The CDR3 protein is CASSYTGPMNTEAFF. The DNA of the CDR3 is TGTGCCAGCAGTTACACAGGGCCAATGAACACTGAAGCTTTCTTT. This chain links TRBV6-5 with TRBJ1-1; D is perhaps TRBD1 (6 bases). The V gene lost 2 bases and the J gene lost 0 bases, with 10 bases spanning the gap. Germline lookup yields CDR1 MNHEY and CDR2 SVGAGI. This CDR3 has 15 amino acids.

This clone was counted once. The same CDR3 is also encoded by other DNA sequences in this sample. This chain uses TRBV3-1 (or the pseudogene TRBV3-2) with TRBJ1-5; maybe TRBD1 (5 bases). The CDR3 is 16 amino acids. CDR1 is LGHDT and CDR2 is YNNKEL in the germline V gene (reference sequence). V lost 1 base to trimming and J lost 2 bases, with 12 bases between them. The CDR3 DNA reads as TGTGCCAGCAGCCAAGCAGGAACAGGCGGCAATCAGCCCCAGCATTTT. Translated: CASSQAGTGGNQPQHF.

V gene TRBV18 combines with J gene TRBJ1-5; TRBD1 aligns across 8 bases. In germline, CDR1 is KGHSH, CDR2 LQKENI. The CDR3 runs to 14 residues. V trimming: 4 bases; J trimming: 3 bases; junction bases outside the gene matches: 2. The CDR3, as DNA: TGTGCCAGCTCACGGGGACAGGACAATCAGCCCCAGCATTTT. Amino acids: CASSRGQDNQPQHF.

V usage is TRBV5-5 and J usage is TRBJ2-6, with 10 nucleotides matching TRBD1. Germline values: CDR1 SGHKS, CDR2 YYEKEE (reference sequence). The CDR3 loop spans 17 amino acids. Germline trimming cut 1 base from V and 0 bases from J; bases unmatched to any gene: 1. For the CDR3, the DNA is TGTGCCAGCAGCTTGCGGACAGGGGGCTCTGGGGCCAACGTCCTGACTTTC. It yields the protein CASSLRTGGSGANVLTF.

The chain carries TRBV6-2 or TRBV6-3 and TRBJ1-3, with D maybe TRBD1 (5 bases). The CDR3 is 16 residues long. In germline, CDR1 is MNHEY, CDR2 SVGEGT. V was trimmed by 6 bases and J by 0 bases, leaving 15 bases between them. The CDR3 region is CASSSGPRSSGNTIYF. The CDR3 region has the DNA TGTGCCAGCAGCTCAGGGCCCAGAAGCTCTGGAAACACCATATATTTT.

The chain is built from TRBV7-3 and TRBJ1-1; D possibly corresponds to TRBD1 (6 bases). This CDR3 spans 14 amino acids. Germline CDR1 and CDR2: SGHTA and FQGTGA. The V gene lost 4 bases and the J gene lost 0 bases, with 9 bases spanning the gap. The CDR3 region is CASSSRGVNTEAFF. For the CDR3, the DNA is TGTGCCAGCAGCTCCAGGGGAGTGAACACTGAAGCTTTCTTT.

The rearrangement joins TRBV5-1 to TRBJ2-3; 11 bases map to TRBD2. CDR1 SGHRS and CDR2 YFSETQ come from the germline V gene. V was clipped by 0 bases and J by 5 bases; unmatched bases: 2. The CDR3 runs 15 residues. CDR3 in amino acids: CASSLGLAGGDTQYF. The CDR3 DNA reads as TGCGCCAGCAGCTTGGGGCTAGCGGGAGGAGATACGCAGTATTTT.

The chain employs TRBV28 and TRBJ2-1; 12 nucleotides line up with TRBD2. Unmatched junction bases numbered 4, after V lost 3 bases and J lost 4 bases. Germline values: CDR1 MDHEN, CDR2 SYDVKM. This CDR3 has 16 amino acids. CDR3 region: CASSFLAGGRYNEQFF. CDR3 in DNA: TGTGCCAGCAGTTTCCTAGCGGGAGGGCGTTACAATGAGCAGTTCTTC.

The chain carries TRBV2 and TRBJ2-7, with D possibly matching TRBD2 (5 bases). V was trimmed by 3 bases and J by 6 bases, leaving 15 bases between them. Germline V gene lookup returns CDR1 SNHLY and CDR2 FYNNEI. The CDR3 is 14 residues long. CDR3 bases: TGTGCCAGCAGTGAGAGTGGGCGGGTTTCCGAGCAGTACTTC. Translating gives CASSESGRVSEQYF.

The chain carries TRBV5-1 and TRBJ2-3; tentatively, D is TRBD1 (5 bases). This CDR3 is built from 13 residues. The germline CDR1 and CDR2 sequences are SGHRS and YFSETQ. The V and J ends lost 2 bases and 5 bases respectively, with 9 bases between them. The CDR3 DNA follows: TGCGCCAGCAGCTTAAGGGGTCAAGATACGCAGTATTTT. Translating gives CASSLRGQDTQYF.